This paragraph reports one T cell receptor (beta chain). Its target is not known. 5'RACE template switching added a universal primer site and UMIs to TCR cDNA. TCRdb passed the 5' RACE reads through MiXCR, listing each CDR3 protein once. The table includes hundreds of thousands of distinct CDR3 sequences, around 20% detected once. Trimming stripped 4 bases from V and 0 bases from J, with 4 bases between. Germline lookup yields CDR1 LGHDT and CDR2 YNNKEL (reference sequence). This CDR3 comprises 14 residues. The data were obtained in a study of T cells after yellow fever vaccination. Findings and caveats of the study: Reappearing after the booster were most of the clones from primary vaccination (less than 98% CD4, approximately 89% CD8). Bulk-population clonotypes that are abundant could appear as contaminants in FACS-sorted repertoires.

The chain carries TRBV3-1 and TRBJ2-6; D gene uncertain. This sequence was found in a man between 18 and 29 years old who received the YFV17D yellow fever vaccine. Source: PBMCs, taken before the yellow fever booster vaccination. CDR3 amino acids: CASSLASGANVLTF. The CDR3 nucleotides are TGTGCCAGCAGCCTGGCCTCTGGGGCCAACGTCCTGACTTTC. The entire variable domain, with the rest obtained from reference TRBV3-1 and TRBJ2-6, is as follows: DTAVSQTPKYLVTQMGNDKSIKCEQNLGHDTMYWYKQDSKKFLKIMFSYNNKELIINETVPNRFSPKSPDKAHLNLHINSLELGDSAVYFCASSLASGANVLTFGAGSRLTVL.